The next 4 T cell receptor beta chains were all read from a single sample in a study of T-cell memory formation after mild COVID-19 (dated by TCRdb to the early 2020s). The library relied on 5' RACE. Sequencing was carried out with an Illumina NovaSeq 6000. TCRdb applied fastp at Q25 and MiXCR to the public reads, then kept only in-frame beta chains. Records with the same CDR3 protein are collapsed into one entry carrying the most frequent genes and DNA. The sample table lists about 210,000 distinct CDR3 sequences, roughly a tenth of them with a count of one. The ten most abundant clones make up around 2.9% of the sample. The sequenced material came from PBMCs or a T cell subset sorted from them (not recorded which). The receptor source for this set is a man aged 18 to 29 who had mild COVID-19 (a few samples of this study predate the infection). The sample titles of this study are shuffled in the database, so cell type and time point are left out; the donor was told from shared clones.

This clonotype has just a few counts. The rearrangement uses TRBV4-1 and TRBJ2-5, with TRBD2 identical over 9 bases. V shed 0 bases and J 4 bases; nucleotides not matched to a gene: 12. The CDR3 has 18 residues. The V gene's germline CDR1 is MGHRA and CDR2 YSYEKL. CDR3 nucleotides: TGCGCCAGCAGCCAAGAGGGAATCCCAGCGGGGGGTAGAGAGACCCAGTACTTC. This encodes CASSQEGIPAGGRETQYF.

This clonotype was seen repeatedly, ten times or more. V usage is TRBV5-4 and J usage is TRBJ2-3; a possible D gene is TRBD2 (5 bases). The CDR3 spans 15 residues. Germline values: CDR1 SGHNT, CDR2 YYREEE (reference sequence). Trimming shortened V by 6 bases and J by 6 bases, and 20 bases separated the two germline ends. CDR3 sequence reads: CASTTPGGSADTQYF. Written as DNA, the CDR3 is TGTGCCAGCACGACGCCCGGCGGGTCCGCCGATACGCAGTATTTT.

Many counts were recorded for this clonotype. V usage is TRBV4-3 and J usage is TRBJ2-3; TRBD2 matches 12 bases. The CDR3 is 17 residues long. CDR1 LGHNA and CDR2 YSLEER come from the germline V gene. J gave up 0 bases and V 1 base, and 2 bases lay outside the gene matches. The CDR3 loop is CASSQGGTSGSTDTQYF. CDR3 sequence (DNA): TGCGCCAGCAGCCAAGGGGGGACTAGCGGGAGCACAGATACGCAGTATTTT.

The rearrangement joins TRBV25-1 to TRBJ1-2, with 8 bases fitting TRBD1. Per the germline V gene, CDR1 is MGHDK and CDR2 is SYGVNS. CDR3 length: 14 residues. The trim removed 3 bases at V and 6 bases at J, leaving 6 bases unmatched. The CDR3 coding sequence is TGTGCCAGCAGTGACAGGGGGCGAGATGATGGCTACACCTTC. Its translation is CASSDRGRDDGYTF.